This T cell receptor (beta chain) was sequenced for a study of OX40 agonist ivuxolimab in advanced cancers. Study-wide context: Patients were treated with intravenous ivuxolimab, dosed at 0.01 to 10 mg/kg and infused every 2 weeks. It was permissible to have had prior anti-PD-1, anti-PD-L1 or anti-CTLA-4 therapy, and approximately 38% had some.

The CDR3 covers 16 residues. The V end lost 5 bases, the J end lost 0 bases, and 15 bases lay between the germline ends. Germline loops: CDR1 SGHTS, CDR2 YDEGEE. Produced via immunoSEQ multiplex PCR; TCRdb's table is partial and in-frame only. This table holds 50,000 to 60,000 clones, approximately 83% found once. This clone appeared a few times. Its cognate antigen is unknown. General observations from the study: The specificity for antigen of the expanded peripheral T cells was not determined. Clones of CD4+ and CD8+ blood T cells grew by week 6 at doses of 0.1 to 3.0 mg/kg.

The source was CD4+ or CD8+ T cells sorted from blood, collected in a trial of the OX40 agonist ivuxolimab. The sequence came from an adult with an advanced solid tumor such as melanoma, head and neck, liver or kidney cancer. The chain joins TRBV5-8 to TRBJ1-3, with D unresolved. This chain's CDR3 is CASRDAWWASGNTIYF. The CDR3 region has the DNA TGTGCCAGCAGGGACGCTTGGTGGGCCTCTGGAAACACCATATATTTT.